The 28 T cell receptor beta chains given below trace back to one sample, sequenced in a study of CD8+CD57+ T cells in acquired aplastic anemia. Genomic DNA served as template for TCR beta VDJ and CDR3 profiling. From the reads, TCRdb called clonotypes with MiXCR, one entry per CDR3 protein. Of about 48,000 distinct CDR3 sequences listed, about 78% are singletons. Sequenced sample: sorted CD4+, CD8+, or CD8+CD57+ T cells (not recorded which) from PBMCs. These receptors originate from a human donor in good health, serving as a control.

The V and J genes are TRBV19 and TRBJ1-5; 7 nucleotides align to TRBD1. Germline V gene data show CDR1 as LNHDA and CDR2 as SQIVND (reference sequence). The CDR3 length is 14 residues. The V segment lost 8 bases and the J segment 5 bases; nucleotides outside the gene matches: 9. The CDR3 DNA follows: TGTGCCAGTGAACAGGGGAATTACGATCAGCCCCAGCATTTT. Encoded protein: CASEQGNYDQPQHF.

As concerns this clonotype: The junction and the germline gene differ at one end; a read error may be behind it. The chain carries TRBV11-2 and TRBJ2-7; 7 bases line up with TRBD1. The CDR3 contains 16 residues. Per the germline V gene, CDR1 is SGHAT and CDR2 is FQNNGV. As DNA, the CDR3 is TGTGCCAGCAGCTTGCGGACAGGCCATCTCTCCTACGAGCGGTACTTC. This codes for CASSLRTGHLSYERYF.

This chain uses TRBV5-1 with TRBJ2-7, with 12 nucleotides matching TRBD1. V was clipped by 3 bases and J by 5 bases; unmatched bases: 6. The germline V gene has CDR1 SGHRS and CDR2 YFSETQ. This CDR3 spans 15 amino acids. Here the CDR3 reads CASSYSGTGGNEQYF. The CDR3 DNA reads as TGCGCCAGCAGCTACTCGGGGACAGGGGGCAACGAGCAGTACTTC.

The J gene is TRBJ1-6, the V gene TRBV4-2; D not resolved. The CDR3 is 17 amino acids. The V end lost 0 bases, the J end lost 9 bases, and 18 bases lay between the germline ends. Germline CDR1 LGHNA, CDR2 YNFKEQ. The CDR3 loop is CASSQDSEAGLVSPLHF. CDR3 DNA: TGTGCCAGCAGCCAAGATTCCGAGGCCGGGTTGGTTTCACCCCTCCACTTT.

V usage is TRBV29-1 and J usage is TRBJ1-2; tentatively, D is TRBD1 (6 bases). Germline values: CDR1 SQVTM, CDR2 ANQGSEA. Trimming stripped 6 bases from V and 4 bases from J, with 12 bases between. This CDR3 region has 12 residues. In nucleotides, the CDR3 is TGCAGCGTCCTAAGGGGGGTCTATGGCTACACCTTC. Translating gives CSVLRGVYGYTF.

On this clonotype itself: Relative to the germline gene, one junction end is altered; a read error may explain this. The chain employs TRBV19 and TRBJ1-2; 8 bases fit TRBD1. Germline V lookup: CDR1 LNHDA, CDR2 SQIVND (reference sequence). This CDR3 comprises 13 residues. CDR3 in amino acids: CASSKDREDGYTF. CDR3 in DNA: TGTGCCAGCAGTAAGGACAGGGAGGATGGCTACACCTTC.

This clonotype was seen at least ten times. The V gene is TRBV27, the J gene TRBJ1-5, with TRBD1 identical over 8 bases. This CDR3 is built from 17 residues. Germline trimming cut 5 bases from V and 5 bases from J; bases unmatched to any gene: 14. CDR1 is MNHEY and CDR2 is SMNVEV in the germline V gene (reference sequence). CDR3 sequence: CASSTSLYRGNDQPQHF. DNA of the CDR3: TGTGCCAGCAGTACGAGCCTTTACAGGGGGAACGATCAGCCCCAGCATTTT.

This chain links TRBV10-1 with TRBJ1-3; D might be TRBD1 (5 bases). Germline V gene sequence: CDR1 WNHNN, CDR2 SYGVQD (reference sequence). V gave up 3 bases and J gave up 0 bases, with 9 bases separating them. The CDR3 runs 15 residues. The CDR3: CASSEDSSSGNTIYF. The CDR3 coding sequence is TGCGCCAGCAGTGAAGACAGCTCCTCTGGAAACACCATATATTTT.

This clonotype was observed many times. V is TRBV3-1 and J is TRBJ2-2; no firm D call. This CDR3 has 12 amino acids. The V gene's germline CDR1 is LGHDT and CDR2 YNNKEL (reference sequence). Trimming removed 6 bases at V and 7 bases at J, with 9 bases between. The CDR3 sequence is CASSPRSGELFF. The DNA for the CDR3 is TGTGCCAGCAGTCCCAGGAGCGGGGAGCTGTTTTTT.

Details on this clonotype: The junction differs from germline at one of its ends, possibly a read error. The chain links TRBV7-7 to TRBJ1-4; 8 nucleotides agree with TRBD1. Looked up from germline, CDR1 is SSHAT and CDR2 is FNYEAQ (reference sequence). The CDR3 extends over 16 amino acids. CDR3 residues: CASSSLAGGTGEKLFF. As DNA, the CDR3 is TGTGCTAGCAGCTCTCTCGCCGGGGGGACAGGCGAAAAACTGTTTTTT.

The chain recombines TRBV24-1 with TRBJ2-1, with 9 bases matching TRBD2. The CDR3 totals 15 residues. Germline CDR1 KGHDR, CDR2 SFDVKD. With V trimmed by 3 bases and J by 8 bases, 7 bases remained unmatched. CDR3 sequence (DNA): TGTGCCACCAGTGATCCGGGACTAGCCTTCCATGAGCAGTTCTTC. Translated: CATSDPGLAFHEQFF.

For the CDR3, the DNA is TGTGCCAGCAGTTTTAATCTACGGGATTCACCCCTCCACTTT. It yields the protein CASSFNLRDSPLHF. The chain combines TRBV12-3 or TRBV12-4 with TRBJ1-6; D ambiguous. CDR3 length: 14 amino acids. Trimming took off 3 bases at V and 8 bases at J, with 11 bases between the two ends.

As to this clonotype: A junction boundary mismatches the germline segment, possibly from a read error. V gene TRBV5-1 combines with J gene TRBJ2-1, with D hard to call. Germline values: CDR1 SGHRS, CDR2 YFSETQ. This CDR3 spans 12 amino acids. CDR3: CASSLAVAEQFF. The CDR3 nucleotides are TGTGCCAGCAGCTTGGCCGTGGCTGAGCAGTTCTTC.

The sample holds a few counts of this clonotype. The V call is TRBV29-1, the J call TRBJ2-3; the D is unclear. The V end lost 4 bases, the J end lost 1 base, and 9 bases lay between the germline ends. The CDR3 has 13 amino acids. Germline assignment: CDR1 SQVTM and CDR2 ANQGSEA. CDR3 DNA sequence: TGCAGCGTTGTCCTCGAAGGCACAGATACGCAGTATTTT. Protein: CSVVLEGTDTQYF.

The sample holds one count of this clonotype. This chain connects TRBV7-3 to TRBJ1-5; D gene ambiguous. V was shortened by 3 bases and J by 6 bases, with 9 bases between the two germline ends. The CDR3 has 13 amino acids. Per the germline V gene, CDR1 is SGHTA and CDR2 is FQGTGA. The CDR3, as DNA: TGTGCCAGCAGCTTGTTAGGCGGTCAGCCCCAGCATTTT. This sequence encodes CASSLLGGQPQHF.

The chain joins TRBV5-1 to TRBJ1-6; possible D gene TRBD1, 5 bases. The CDR3 runs 15 residues. V dropped 0 bases and J dropped 10 bases, with 14 bases sitting between them. Germline V gene lookup returns CDR1 SGHRS and CDR2 YFSETQ. The CDR3 loop is CASSLDRQGPSPLHF. Here the CDR3 DNA reads TGCGCCAGCAGCTTGGATCGGCAGGGCCCCTCACCCCTCCACTTT. Based on the CDR3 plus reference TRBV5-1 and TRBJ1-6, the full variable domain is KAGVTQTPRYLIKTRGQQVTLSCSPISGHRSVSWYQQTPGQGLQFLFEYFSETQRNKGNFPGRFSGRQFSNSRSEMNVSTLELGDSALYLCASSLDRQGPSPLHFGNGTRLTVT.

This clonotype came up once. The gene calls are TRBV2 and TRBJ2-1; D is undetermined. There are 13 residues in the CDR3. Looked up from germline, CDR1 is SNHLY and CDR2 is FYNNEI. Trimming left V 9 bases short and J 4 bases short, with 13 bases between. The CDR3 protein is CASNLYPYNEQFF. The CDR3, as DNA: TGTGCCAGTAACCTTTACCCTTACAATGAGCAGTTCTTC.

V usage is TRBV6-1 and J usage is TRBJ2-7; TRBD2 matches 10 bases. The CDR3 contains 15 residues. The trim removed 5 bases at V and 2 bases at J, leaving 6 bases unmatched. Germline V gives CDR1 MNHNS, CDR2 SASEGT. CDR3 nucleotides: TGTGCCAGCAGTATTCTAGCGGGAGCGACCTACGAGCAGTACTTC. It yields the protein CASSILAGATYEQYF.

The chain employs TRBV7-9 and TRBJ2-7; D possibly corresponds to TRBD2 (6 bases). This CDR3 spans 15 amino acids. Germline CDR1 is SEHNR and CDR2 is FQNEAQ (reference sequence). The V end lost 5 bases, the J end lost 0 bases, and 14 bases lay between the germline ends. CDR3 protein: CASSPRRGSSYEQYF. CDR3 bases: TGTGCCAGCAGCCCCCGGCGGGGAAGCTCCTACGAGCAGTACTTC.

The rearrangement uses TRBV20-1 and TRBJ2-1; 12 bases are a match to TRBD2. CDR3 length: 14 amino acids. In germline, CDR1 is DFQATT, CDR2 SNEGSKA (reference sequence). After removal of 3 bases from V and 9 bases from J, the junction contained 6 bases not matched to a gene. CDR3 sequence (DNA): TGCAGTGCTAGCCCACTAGCGGGAGGTAGTGAGCAGTTCTTC. It translates to CSASPLAGGSEQFF.

Regarding this clonotype: One end of the junction is discordant with germline, which a read error may explain. This rearrangement joins TRBV7-2 to TRBJ2-5; no clear D. CDR3 size: 13 residues. Germline V lookup: CDR1 SGHTA, CDR2 FQGNSA. The CDR3 loop reads CASSLAGQATQHF. The CDR3, as DNA: TGTGCCAGCAGCTTAGCAGGTCAAGCCACCCAGCACTTC. The entire variable domain, with the rest obtained from reference TRBV7-2 and TRBJ2-5, is as follows: GAGVSQSPSNKVTEKGKDVELRCDPISGHTALYWYRQSLGQGLEFLIYFQGNSAPDKSGLPSDRFSAERTGGSVSTLTIQRTQQEDSAVYLCASSLAGQATQHFGPGTRLLVL.

This chain joins TRBV7-2 and TRBJ1-4; D not certain. V was shortened by 5 bases and J by 3 bases, with 13 bases between the two germline ends. The CDR3 is made up of 15 amino acids. In germline, CDR1 is SGHTA, CDR2 FQGNSA. The CDR3 is CASSPPGAPNEKLFF. In DNA form, the CDR3 reads TGTGCCAGCAGCCCCCCGGGCGCCCCTAATGAAAAACTGTTTTTT.

The J gene is TRBJ2-5, the V gene TRBV15; D gene uncertain. Germline lookup yields CDR1 LNHNV and CDR2 YYDKDF (reference sequence). V dropped 0 bases and J dropped 5 bases, with 4 bases sitting between them. The CDR3 has 12 amino acids. DNA for the CDR3: TGTGCCACCAGCAGAGAGGGGGAGACCCAGTACTTC. Its translation: CATSREGETQYF.

The rearrangement links TRBV15 to TRBJ2-5; unclear D gene. The V gene lost 8 bases and the J gene lost 5 bases, with 12 bases spanning the gap. The CDR3 loop spans 12 amino acids. Germline V lookup: CDR1 LNHNV, CDR2 YYDKDF (reference sequence). DNA of the CDR3: TGTGCCACCTCGAAGCCTAAGGAGACCCAGTACTTC. Its protein is CATSKPKETQYF.

This rearrangement joins TRBV19 to TRBJ1-1, with D unclear. This CDR3 region has 14 residues. Trimming cost V 7 bases and J 7 bases, with 19 bases left between them. Germline V gene lookup returns CDR1 LNHDA and CDR2 SQIVND (reference sequence). CDR3 region: CASKAARGPIEAFF. In DNA, the CDR3 is TGTGCCAGTAAGGCAGCCCGCGGACCGATTGAAGCTTTCTTT.

This clonotype has just one count. Sequence at one end of the junction differs from germline and may be a read error. The V gene is TRBV7-9, the J gene TRBJ1-1; D not resolved. CDR1 SEHNR and CDR2 FQNEAQ come from the germline V gene (reference sequence). This CDR3 contains 15 residues. CDR3 in DNA: TGTGCCAGCAGCCCCGTACCGGAACTGAACACTGAAGCTTTCTTC. This encodes CASSPVPELNTEAFF.

About this clonotype: A much larger clone is a single base away; this may be a read error. This chain uses TRBV7-2 with TRBJ2-7; D remains ambiguous. Germline V gene sequence: CDR1 SGHTA, CDR2 FQGNSA. The ends were cut back, 0 bases at V and 5 bases at J, with 14 bases in the middle. This CDR3 spans 15 amino acids. The chain's CDR3 is CASSLAGPGWNEQYF. CDR3 in DNA: TGTGCCAGCAGCTTAGCTGGGCCAGGCTGGAACGAGCAGTACTTC.

This sequence joins TRBV20-1 and TRBJ2-1; D is uncertain. CDR1 is DFQATT and CDR2 is SNEGSKA in the germline V gene (reference sequence). Trimming removed 4 bases at V and 2 bases at J, with 0 bases between. The CDR3 covers 10 residues. The CDR3 nucleotides read TGCAGTGCTACCTACAATGAGCAGTTCTTC. It translates to CSATYNEQFF.